Below, one TCR beta chain is given with its context. Its antigen is unknown. The CDR3 contains 16 residues. The V and J ends lost 0 bases and 14 bases, in that order; junction bases with no gene match: 13. CDR1 SGHRS and CDR2 YFSETQ come from the germline V gene. Sequencing used immunoSEQ multiplex PCR; TCRdb keeps in-frame clones, though not all of them. The data show about 54,000 clones, about 81% seen once. The sample belongs to a study of OX40 agonist ivuxolimab in advanced cancers. Whole-study context: The drug used for patients, ivuxolimab, was an agonistic anti-OX40 (CD134) antibody. Checkpoint inhibitors had been given previously to approximately 40% of patients.

Study-wide results and caveats: Doses of 0.1 to 3.0 mg/kg were accompanied by clonal expansion of CD4+ and CD8+ blood T cells by week 6.

The gene calls are TRBV5-1 and TRBJ1-6; 8 bases line up with TRBD1. The clonotype comes from an adult with an advanced solid tumor such as melanoma, head and neck, liver or kidney cancer. Sequenced here: CD4+ or CD8+ T cells sorted from blood, sampled in a trial of the OX40 agonist ivuxolimab. CDR3 amino acids: CASSLALGQGAASLHF. The CDR3 region has the DNA TGCGCCAGCAGCTTGGCCCTCGGCCAGGGGGCGGCATCCCTCCACTTT.